These T cell receptor beta chains were read from a single sample in a study of blood T cell repertoires in COVID-19. Clones were sequenced by immunoSEQ multiplex PCR, and TCRdb holds only the in-frame ones, with some missing. The sample records roughly 260,000 clones, roughly four fifths being singletons. The specimen sequenced was PBMCs or T cells enriched from blood (not recorded which). Receptor source: a woman in her forties who had been exposed to COVID-19. The CDR3 runs from the conserved cysteine through the conserved F or W. The order of the fields is J gene, clone size, V gene, CDR3 length, D gene, CDR3 DNA, CDR3 protein. The D gene is left open where the match is weak. Part of the rows lack a size; the others show once, few, many or a class for expanded clones.

>TRBJ1-2|-|TRBV5-6|12|TRBD1
TGTGCCAGCAGCAAGACAGGGACCGGCTACACCTTC
CASSKTGTGYTF
>TRBJ1-1|-|TRBV7-9|12|-
TGTGCCAGCAGCTTAATTTCGGCTGAAGCTTTCTTT
CASSLISAEAFF
>TRBJ1-1|-|TRBV6-5|14|-
TGTGCCAGCAGTTACTCCCCGGACAGCACTGAAGCTTTCTTT
CASSYSPDSTEAFF
>TRBJ1-1|-|TRBV12-5|14|-
TGTGCTAGTGGCCTTCATTGGAGAGGAACTGAAGCTTTCTTT
CASGLHWRGTEAFF
>TRBJ1-3|-|TRBV10-1|15|-
TGCGCCAGCACCGGGGGTGGGTTGTCTGGAAACACCATATATTTT
CASTGGGLSGNTIYF
>TRBJ1-5|-|TRBV28|12|-
TGTGCCAGCAGCCCTGGCTTTCAGCCCCAGCATTTT
CASSPGFQPQHF
>TRBJ2-1|-|TRBV18|12|-
TGTGCCAGCTCAAGGACTGGAGATGAGCAGTTCTTC
CASSRTGDEQFF
>TRBJ2-1|-|TRBV5-1|18|TRBD1
TGCGCCAGCGCTCCCCTTGGGGTTGGGACAGGGGCCTACAATGAGCAGTTCTTC
CASAPLGVGTGAYNEQFF
>TRBJ2-1|few|TRBV5-5|18|TRBD2
TGTGCCAGCAGCGCACGGATTACTAGCGGGGGCCTTTACAATGAGCAGTTCTTC
CASSARITSGGLYNEQFF
>TRBJ2-1|-|TRBV6-5|15|-
TGTGCCAGCAGTTACTCTTCAGGGGCCAAGAATGAGCAGTTCTTC
CASSYSSGAKNEQFF
>TRBJ2-3|once|TRBV12-3/TRBV12-4|13|-
TGTGCCAGCAGCCCCGGGACTGGGGATACGCAGTATTTT
CASSPGTGDTQYF
>TRBJ1-6|-|TRBV7-2|15|-
TGTGCCAGCAGCTTACTATCAGCGGGTAATTCACCCCTCCACTTT
CASSLLSAGNSPLHF
>TRBJ2-1|-|TRBV28|16|-
TGTGCCAGCAGTCCCCCAGGGTTCCCTCACTTCGATGAGCAGTTCTTC
CASSPPGFPHFDEQFF
>TRBJ1-2|-|TRBV2|14|-
TGTGCCAGCAGTTACCAGCTACCCGGGTATGGCTACACCTTC
CASSYQLPGYGYTF
>TRBJ1-1|once|TRBV3-1/TRBV3-2|12|-
TGTGCCAGCAGCCAAGATCTAGCTGAAGCTTTCTTT
CASSQDLAEAFF
>TRBJ1-3|-|TRBV18|18|-
TGTGCCAGCTCACCACTGGGAAAGCCGGGGATCGGTGGAAACACCATATATTTT
CASSPLGKPGIGGNTIYF
>TRBJ1-6|-|TRBV5-1|13|-
TGCGCCAGCAGCTTGTCCAGGAATTCACCCCTCCACTTT
CASSLSRNSPLHF
>TRBJ2-1|-|TRBV5-8|16|TRBD2
TGTGCCAGCAGCCCGCGGGATAGCGGGCCCTACAATGAGCAGTTCTTC
CASSPRDSGPYNEQFF
>TRBJ1-1|-|TRBV20-1|14|-
TGCAGTGCTAGTTCCCTTTCGGAGGACACTGAAGCTTTCTTT
CSASSLSEDTEAFF
>TRBJ1-1|-|TRBV7-9|14|TRBD1
TGTGCCAGCAAGGGCGGGGCAGGGGGTACTGAAGCTTTCTTT
CASKGGAGGTEAFF
>TRBJ2-7|-|TRBV20-1|11|TRBD1
TGCAGTGCCGACAGGGACTACGAGCAGTACTTC
CSADRDYEQYF
>TRBJ1-6|-|TRBV9|16|-
TGTGCCAGCAGCGTCGGGCGGGGGGACAATAATTCACCCCTCCACTTT
CASSVGRGDNNSPLHF
>TRBJ2-7|-|TRBV14|15|-
TGTGCCAGCAGCCAACAGACAGGGACTTCCTACGAGCAGTACTTC
CASSQQTGTSYEQYF
>TRBJ2-3|-|TRBV5-1|15|-
TGCGCCAGCAGCTTGGACAGGGTCTCTACAGATACGCAGTATTTT
CASSLDRVSTDTQYF
>TRBJ2-6|once|TRBV5-8|17|-
TGTGCCAGCAGCCGTGGACTACTAAGGTTAGGGGCCAACGTCCTGACTTTC
CASSRGLLRLGANVLTF
>TRBJ2-5|-|TRBV5-5|15|TRBD1
TGTGCCAGCAGCTCGACGCAGACAGGGAAGGAGACCCAGTACTTC
CASSSTQTGKETQYF
>TRBJ2-5|-|TRBV11-1|16|-
TGTGCCAGCAGCTCCCCGGCCCGGGGTTCCCAAGAGACCCAGTACTTC
CASSSPARGSQETQYF
>TRBJ2-2|-|TRBV11-1|14|-
TGTGCCAGCAGCCCGGTTCTAGCTGTCCGGGAGCTGTTTTTT
CASSPVLAVRELFF
>TRBJ1-5|-|TRBV10-3|13|-
TGTGCCATCAGCCAGGAAAGCAATCAGCCCCAGCATTTT
CAISQESNQPQHF
>TRBJ2-1|-|TRBV7-2|17|-
TGTGCCAGCAGCTTACGAGGGGGTGGGCTAGCGGTGTTTGAGCAGTTCTTC
CASSLRGGGLAVFEQFF
>TRBJ1-1|once|TRBV7-8|15|-
TGTGCCAGCAGCTTGTTCGGTGGAGGGGACACTGAAGCTTTCTTT
CASSLFGGGDTEAFF
>TRBJ2-2|-|TRBV11-2|17|-
TGTGCCAGCAGCTTAGATCCCGGGATTGCGAACACCGGGGAGCTGTTTTTT
CASSLDPGIANTGELFF
>TRBJ1-3|-|TRBV11-2|16|-
TGTGCCAGCAGCCTCGCTGGCAGGGGATCTGGAAACACCATATATTTT
CASSLAGRGSGNTIYF
>TRBJ1-2|-|TRBV7-2|14|-
TGTGCCAGCAGCACGGCCCTCGAGGGCTATGGCTACACCTTC
CASSTALEGYGYTF
>TRBJ2-7|once|TRBV6-5|16|TRBD1
TGTGCCAGCAGTTACTCAACAGGGGCCCTAGGGTACGAGCAGTACTTC
CASSYSTGALGYEQYF
>TRBJ1-1|-|TRBV6-5|14|-
TGTGCCAGCATCCCACAGGGAAGGTACACTGAAGCTTTCTTT
CASIPQGRYTEAFF
>TRBJ2-7|-|TRBV19|15|TRBD2
TGTGCCAGTAGTATCGAGCGGGGGGGGACCTACGAGCAGTACTTC
CASSIERGGTYEQYF
>TRBJ1-6|-|TRBV7-2|14|TRBD1
TGTGCCAGCAGCTTAGACAGGGGTAATTCACCCCTCCACTTT
CASSLDRGNSPLHF
>TRBJ2-2|-|TRBV5-1|16|TRBD1
TGCGCCAGCAGCGGGCTAGGACAGGGAAACACCGGGGAGCTGTTTTTT
CASSGLGQGNTGELFF
>TRBJ1-1|-|TRBV18|14|TRBD1
TGTGCCAGCTCACCCCGGGACAGGGGGCTGGTAGCTTTCTTT
CASSPRDRGLVAFF
>TRBJ2-2|once|TRBV24-1|16|-
TGTGCCACCAGTGATTGGGGCAGGGGGAACACCGGGGAGCTGTTTTTT
CATSDWGRGNTGELFF
>TRBJ2-1|-|TRBV7-2|12|-
TGTGCCAGCAGAGTATCTAGGGGTACGGAGTTCTTC
CASRVSRGTEFF
>TRBJ2-3|-|TRBV19|15|-
TGTGCCAGTAGTATAATGGGGGGTTCTGCAGATACGCAGTATTTT
CASSIMGGSADTQYF
>TRBJ2-2|-|TRBV5-6|15|TRBD1
TGTGCCAGCAGCGGGACAGGGTATGCCACCGGGGAGCTGTTTTTT
CASSGTGYATGELFF
>TRBJ1-1|-|TRBV7-7|13|-
TGTGCTAGCAGCTTATCCGTGAACACTGAAGCTTTCTTT
CASSLSVNTEAFF
>TRBJ1-1|-|TRBV7-8|12|-
TGTGCCAGCAGCACACAGGGCCCTGAAGCTTTCTTT
CASSTQGPEAFF
>TRBJ2-7|-|TRBV5-5|14|-
TGTGCCAGCAGCTTGAGCGTCAGGGGATACGAGCAGTACTTC
CASSLSVRGYEQYF
>TRBJ1-5|-|TRBV23-1|12|-
TGCGCCAGTATCGGTGGCAATCAGCCCCAGCATTTT
CASIGGNQPQHF
>TRBJ2-3|-|TRBV7-2|15|TRBD2
TGTGCCAGCAGCTCATCCGGGACTAGCAAGGATACGCAGTATTTT
CASSSSGTSKDTQYF
>TRBJ2-2|-|TRBV11-1|14|-
TGTGCCAGCAGCCCCCAAGGGAGCACCGGGGAGCTGTTTTTT
CASSPQGSTGELFF
>TRBJ2-1|-|TRBV7-3|14|-
TGTGCCAGCAGCTTGGGGTGGGACTCAGATGAGCAGTTCTTC
CASSLGWDSDEQFF
>TRBJ2-6|-|TRBV5-4|17|-
TGTGCCAGCAGTTCGTACCAAGCTTACTCTGGGGCCAACGTCCTGACTTTC
CASSSYQAYSGANVLTF
>TRBJ1-6|-|TRBV18|15|TRBD1
TGTGCCAGCTCACCACCGGCAGGGGGTCGATCACCCCTCCACTTT
CASSPPAGGRSPLHF
>TRBJ2-7|-|TRBV4-3|15|TRBD1
TGCGCCAGCAGCCAAACCGGGACAGGGCGTGACGAGCAGTACTTC
CASSQTGTGRDEQYF
>TRBJ1-2|once|TRBV6-5|13|-
TGTGCCAGCGCTTCTCGCAGAAACTATGGCTACACCTTC
CASASRRNYGYTF
>TRBJ1-6|-|TRBV27|16|-
TGTGCCAGCAGTTTACAGACGGGGGGTTACAGTTCACCCCTCCACTTT
CASSLQTGGYSSPLHF
>TRBJ1-2|few|TRBV4-1|15|-
TGCGCCAGCAGCCAAGAGCCACAGGGAGGGACGGAGGACACCTTC
CASSQEPQGGTEDTF
>TRBJ2-1|-|TRBV19|14|TRBD1
TGTGCCAGTAGTCTGGGGACAGTGGACAATGAGCAGTTCTTC
CASSLGTVDNEQFF
>TRBJ1-4|-|TRBV19|14|-
TGTGCCAGTAGTATAAGCAAATCTAATGAAAAACTGTTTTTT
CASSISKSNEKLFF